The rows below give T cell receptor beta chains drawn from one sample of a study of cytomegalovirus exposure and HLA in healthy donors. Generated by immunoSEQ multiplex PCR, the TCRdb table keeps only in-frame clones and is missing some. The table includes about 59,000 clones, roughly 83% detected once. Input material: PBMCs. Receptor source: a human donor in good health. Both conserved end residues are part of each CDR3. A D gene is named only where the DNA matches it firmly. Part of the rows lack a size; the others show once, few, many or a class for expanded clones.

D: .
J: TRBJ1-1
size: .
V: TRBV29-1
DNA: TGCAGCGTTGCTCAGACTACTGAAGCTTTCTTT
CDR3: CSVAQTTEAFF

D: TRBD2
J: TRBJ2-1
size: .
V: TRBV7-9
DNA: TGTGCCAGCAGCCGGCGCGGGCGGGGGGATCAGGGCGAGCAGTTCTTC
CDR3: CASSRRGRGDQGEQFF

D: .
J: TRBJ2-3
size: .
V: TRBV5-4
DNA: TGTGCCAGCAGTCAAGGGGGAACAGATACGCAGTATTTT
CDR3: CASSQGGTDTQYF

D: .
J: TRBJ2-7
size: .
V: TRBV7-9
DNA: TGTGCCAGCAGCTCAACAGGGTACGAGCAGTACTTC
CDR3: CASSSTGYEQYF

D: .
J: TRBJ2-3
size: .
V: TRBV28
DNA: TGTGCCAGCAGTACCGAGCCTATACCAGATACGCAGTATTTT
CDR3: CASSTEPIPDTQYF

D: .
J: TRBJ2-6
size: .
V: TRBV6-1
DNA: TGTGCCAGCAGTGAAGGGCCTGTCTCTGGGGCCAACGTCCTGACTTTC
CDR3: CASSEGPVSGANVLTF

D: .
J: TRBJ2-2
size: .
V: TRBV7-3
DNA: TGTGCCAGCAGCTTAGAACTAGCCGGGTTCACCGGGGAGCTGTTTTTT
CDR3: CASSLELAGFTGELFF

D: .
J: TRBJ2-1
size: once
V: TRBV5-1
DNA: TGCGCCAGCAGTCACTCGACTGGATCCTACAATGAGCAGTTCTTC
CDR3: CASSHSTGSYNEQFF

D: TRBD1
J: TRBJ2-7
size: .
V: TRBV18
DNA: TGTGCCAGCTCCCTCGGACAGGGCCAGGTCGAGCAGTACTTC
CDR3: CASSLGQGQVEQYF

D: TRBD2
J: TRBJ2-2
size: .
V: TRBV6-4
DNA: TGTGCCAGCAGTTCGGGGAGGGACACCGGGGAGCTGTTTTTT
CDR3: CASSSGRDTGELFF

D: .
J: TRBJ2-7
size: .
V: TRBV7-8
DNA: TGTGCCAGCAGCTTACGTCAGAGCGGTAGACGATCCTACGAGCAGTACTTC
CDR3: CASSLRQSGRRSYEQYF

D: TRBD1
J: TRBJ1-5
size: .
V: TRBV28
DNA: TGTGCCAGCAGTTTCCTACGGACAGGGATAATTTTTAGCAATCAGCCCCAGCATTTT
CDR3: CASSFLRTGIIFSNQPQHF

D: .
J: TRBJ1-4
size: .
V: TRBV5-1
DNA: TGCGCCAGCAGCTTGGACAGGCTCGCAACTAATGAAAAACTGTTTTTT
CDR3: CASSLDRLATNEKLFF

D: .
J: TRBJ2-5
size: .
V: TRBV4-1
DNA: TGCGCCAGCAGCCAAGATCCGGAAGAGACCCAGTACTTC
CDR3: CASSQDPEETQYF

D: .
J: TRBJ2-3
size: .
V: TRBV29-1
DNA: TGCAGCGTGAGTACGAACACAGATACGCAGTATTTT
CDR3: CSVSTNTDTQYF

D: .
J: TRBJ1-1
size: .
V: TRBV10-3
DNA: TGTGCCATCAGTGGGGGGCCGGTAAACACTGAAGCTTTCTTT
CDR3: CAISGGPVNTEAFF

D: TRBD1
J: TRBJ2-7
size: .
V: TRBV27
DNA: TGTGCCAGCAGTTTATCGACAGGGGAGGCCGCCTACGAGCAGTACTTC
CDR3: CASSLSTGEAAYEQYF

D: .
J: TRBJ2-3
size: once
V: TRBV21-1
DNA: TGTGCCAGCAGCCTAAGGGACAGGGGTTCGACAGATACGCAGTATTTT
CDR3: CASSLRDRGSTDTQYF

D: .
J: TRBJ1-1
size: .
V: TRBV5-1
DNA: TGCGCCAGCAGCTTGGCTGGGGCCGGTGTTGAAGCTTTCTTT
CDR3: CASSLAGAGVEAFF

D: .
J: TRBJ1-2
size: .
V: TRBV30
DNA: TGTGCCTGGAGAGACCGAGGGCCTAACTATGGCTACACCTTC
CDR3: CAWRDRGPNYGYTF

D: TRBD1
J: TRBJ1-5
size: .
V: TRBV29-1
DNA: TGCAGCGTCGCGACAGGGGGTTTGGGTCAGCCCCAGCATTTT
CDR3: CSVATGGLGQPQHF

D: TRBD2
J: TRBJ2-7
size: .
V: TRBV30
DNA: TGTGCCTGCCTGACTAGCGGAAACTACGAGCAGTACTTC
CDR3: CACLTSGNYEQYF

D: .
J: TRBJ1-3
size: .
V: TRBV5-5
DNA: TGTGCCAGCAGCTTACGAACCCCTACAGGGCTGTCTGGAAACACCATATATTTT
CDR3: CASSLRTPTGLSGNTIYF

D: TRBD1
J: TRBJ2-1
size: .
V: TRBV27
DNA: TGTGCCAGCAGTGGGACAGTGGGCCCAAATGAGCAGTTCTTC
CDR3: CASSGTVGPNEQFF

D: TRBD2
J: TRBJ2-1
size: .
V: TRBV2
DNA: TGTGCCAGCAGTCGACTAGCGGCCTACAATGAGCAGTTCTTC
CDR3: CASSRLAAYNEQFF

D: .
J: TRBJ1-3
size: .
V: TRBV10-2
DNA: TGCGCCAGCAGAGACATCGCCTCTGGAAACACCATATATTTT
CDR3: CASRDIASGNTIYF

D: TRBD2
J: TRBJ2-2
size: .
V: TRBV7-2
DNA: TGTGCCAGCAGCTGGCGGGAGGCTTCCACCGGGGAGCTGTTTTTT
CDR3: CASSWREASTGELFF

D: .
J: TRBJ2-5
size: few
V: TRBV6-6
DNA: TGTGCCAGCATTCCGAGCGGGCAAGAGACCCAGTACTTC
CDR3: CASIPSGQETQYF

D: TRBD2
J: TRBJ2-3
size: .
V: TRBV5-1
DNA: TGCGCCAGCAGCTTTACTAGCGGGGGTGGCACAGATACGCAGTATTTT
CDR3: CASSFTSGGGTDTQYF

D: .
J: TRBJ2-2
size: .
V: TRBV7-3
DNA: TGTGCCAGCAGCGTAACGCGGACCGGGGAGCTGTTTTTT
CDR3: CASSVTRTGELFF

D: .
J: TRBJ1-1
size: .
V: TRBV13
DNA: TGTGCCAGCAGCTTAGGCCTTCTGGGACACTCGGTGGCTGAAGCTTTCTTT
CDR3: CASSLGLLGHSVAEAFF

D: .
J: TRBJ1-1
size: .
V: TRBV5-6
DNA: TGTGCCAGCAGCTTGTCCTTACTCGTAATCAACACTGAAGCTTTCTTT
CDR3: CASSLSLLVINTEAFF

D: TRBD2
J: TRBJ2-1
size: few
V: TRBV6-4
DNA: TGTGCCAGCAGTGATTCCGGGACTAGCGGGGGGAATGAGCAGTTCTTC
CDR3: CASSDSGTSGGNEQFF

D: TRBD2
J: TRBJ2-2
size: .
V: TRBV7-3
DNA: TGTGCCAGCAGCGCTAACGGGGCTAGCGGGGGGTACACCGGGGAGCTGTTTTTT
CDR3: CASSANGASGGYTGELFF

D: TRBD1
J: TRBJ1-4
size: .
V: TRBV10-3
DNA: TGTGCCATCTCTTCCAAGGGGGCATCGGATGAAAAACTGTTTTTT
CDR3: CAISSKGASDEKLFF

D: TRBD1
J: TRBJ2-7
size: .
V: TRBV5-1
DNA: TGCGCCAGCAGCGCCCGGGGGGGGACAGGGGGATACGAGCAGTACTTC
CDR3: CASSARGGTGGYEQYF

D: .
J: TRBJ1-5
size: .
V: TRBV29-1
DNA: TGCAGCGTTGCTGGCCCGAACAGCAATCAGCCCCAGCATTTT
CDR3: CSVAGPNSNQPQHF

D: .
J: TRBJ2-5
size: .
V: TRBV2
DNA: TGTGCCAGCAGACTGGAGGCTCTAGAGACCCAGTACTTC
CDR3: CASRLEALETQYF

D: .
J: TRBJ2-2
size: .
V: TRBV6-1
DNA: TGTGCCAGCAGTCCTGGGGACTCACACACCGGGGAGCTGTTTTTT
CDR3: CASSPGDSHTGELFF

D: .
J: TRBJ2-7
size: .
V: TRBV7-9
DNA: TGTGCCAGCAGCATCACCGGGACACCCACCTACGAGCAGTACTTC
CDR3: CASSITGTPTYEQYF

D: TRBD2
J: TRBJ2-1
size: .
V: TRBV5-1
DNA: TGCGCCAGCAGCCTAGGACTAGCGGGGGAGTACAATGAGCAGTTCTTC
CDR3: CASSLGLAGEYNEQFF